This TCR beta chain was documented in a study of T cell repertoires in cytomegalovirus infection. Findings and limits, study-wide: Cumulative public TCR beta family frequency identified carriers of CMV plus the relevant HLA.

In this sample, this clonotype turned up many times. Its antigen is undetermined. In TCRdb, the reads were re-called with MiXCR into one record per CDR3 protein. The table records about 310,000 distinct CDR3 sequences, roughly a sixth of them present only once. V was pared by 4 bases and J by 8 bases, with 12 bases between. There are 14 residues in the CDR3. Germline CDR1 and CDR2: SGHTA and FQGNSA. This chain uses TRBV7-2 with TRBJ1-6; maybe TRBD1 (5 bases). Sequencing input: PBMCs. This TCR was recovered from a human donor in good health (CMV status not recorded). Some clones in this sample may be carry-over from other donors' samples. The CDR3 DNA follows: TGTGCCAGCAGCTACGGAGTGGGGGATTCACCCCTCCACTTT. Translating gives CASSYGVGDSPLHF.